Following are 28 T cell receptor beta chains from one sample sequenced in a study of Graves' ophthalmopathy and Graves' hyperthyroidism. The sequenced template was RNA, covering the TCR beta CDR3 region. The first-round RT-PCR employed HTBI primers together with the Qiagen OneStep RT-PCR kit. A multiplex PCR was then performed as the second round. MiXCR, run by TCRdb on the multiplex PCR reads, gives a single entry per CDR3 protein. Found here are 150,000 or so distinct CDR3 sequences, under 45% of them singletons; the top ten hold around 8.9%. What was sequenced was peripheral blood. These receptors all stem from a man aged 30 to 39 with Graves' ophthalmopathy.

CDR3: CASSQKRETQYF. For the CDR3, the DNA is TGTGCCAGCAGTCAGAAGAGGGAGACCCAGTACTTC. J is TRBJ2-5 and V is TRBV28; D gene uncertain. CDR3 length: 12 residues. Between the trimmed V and J ends, which lost 5 bases and 5 bases, there was a span of 9 bases. The germline V gene has CDR1 MDHEN and CDR2 SYDVKM.

This clonotype was seen many times. This rearrangement joins TRBV5-1 to TRBJ2-2; D is undetermined. Germline lookup yields CDR1 SGHRS and CDR2 YFSETQ. The V end was cut by 1 base, the J end by 4 bases, with 8 bases between. This CDR3 is 14 amino acids long. The CDR3 region is CASSLPGPTGELFF. In DNA form, the CDR3 reads TGCGCCAGCAGCTTGCCAGGCCCCACCGGGGAGCTGTTTTTT.

This clonotype has a handful of counts. The chain is built from TRBV6-5 and TRBJ2-5; unclear D gene. Trimming removed 0 bases from V and 5 bases from J, with 7 bases in between. The germline V gene encodes CDR1 MNHEY and CDR2 SVGAGI. CDR3 length: 13 amino acids. CDR3 nucleotides: TGTGCCAGCAGTTACTCGATCAGGGAGACCCAGTACTTC. Translation gives CASSYSIRETQYF.

This clonotype has ten or more counts. The rearrangement uses TRBV7-1 and TRBJ2-2; 7 nucleotides line up with TRBD2. TRBV7-1 is classed as an ORF, of uncertain function. CDR3 size: 20 residues. V dropped 3 bases and J dropped 3; count of bases not matched to a gene: 19. CDR3 protein: CASSSGETLAQEGDTGELFF. In DNA, the CDR3 is TGTGCCAGCAGCTCTGGGGAAACACTAGCGCAAGAAGGAGACACCGGGGAGCTGTTTTTT.

This clonotype has ten or more counts. The gene calls are TRBV18 and TRBJ1-1; weak D call: TRBD1 (5 bases). The CDR3 is 14 amino acids. From germline, CDR1 is KGHSH and CDR2 LQKENI. V dropped 6 bases and J dropped 4 bases, with 15 bases sitting between them. CDR3 sequence: CASSIGTGLTEAFF. CDR3 DNA: TGTGCCAGCTCCATAGGAACGGGGCTCACTGAAGCTTTCTTT.

This clonotype occurred many times. This chain connects TRBV24-1 to TRBJ2-7, with TRBD2 matching over 7 bases. Germline CDR1 and CDR2: KGHDR and SFDVKD. The CDR3 covers 14 residues. The V gene end was trimmed by 4 bases and the J gene end by 2 bases; junction bases not matched to a gene: 4. Here the CDR3 reads CATSEGGRAYEQYF. CDR3 bases: TGTGCCACCAGTGAGGGCGGGAGAGCCTACGAGCAGTACTTC.

The chain uses TRBV7-9 and TRBJ2-5; TRBD2 matches at 8 bases. Germline V CDR1 and CDR2: SEHNR, FQNEAQ (reference sequence). V was clipped by 7 bases and J by 2 bases; unmatched bases: 3. The CDR3 has 13 amino acids. In DNA, the CDR3 is TGTGCCAGCATTAGCGGGGCTCAAGAGACCCAGTACTTC. Residues: CASISGAQETQYF.

J is TRBJ2-4 and V is TRBV6-2 or TRBV6-3; D remains unclear. The CDR3 length is 15 residues. V lost 5 bases and J lost 2, with 13 bases in between. The germline V gene has CDR1 MNHEY and CDR2 SVGEGT. CDR3 nucleotides: TGTGCCAGCAGTAATAGCTTCATATCCAAAAACATTCAGTACTTC. Its translation is CASSNSFISKNIQYF.

This clonotype has at least ten counts. V gene TRBV6-2 or TRBV6-3 combines with J gene TRBJ2-7, with D perhaps matching TRBD1 or TRBD2 (6 bases each). This CDR3 is built from 15 residues. Trimming removed 5 bases from V and 0 bases from J, with 14 bases in between. In germline, CDR1 is MNHEY, CDR2 SVGEGT. The CDR3, as DNA: TGTGCCAGCAGTCCCGAGGGGGGAAACTCCTACGAGCAGTACTTC. Protein sequence: CASSPEGGNSYEQYF.

This clonotype was seen repeatedly, ten times or more. The J gene is TRBJ2-5, the V gene TRBV6-2 or TRBV6-3, with D possibly called TRBD1 or TRBD2 (5 bases each). V was cut by 4 bases and J by 2 bases, with 11 bases left in between. This CDR3 is built from 14 residues. Germline CDR1 is MNHEY and CDR2 is SVGEGT. CDR3 loop: CASSSGTEQETQYF. The CDR3 coding sequence is TGTGCCAGCAGTTCCGGGACGGAGCAAGAGACCCAGTACTTC.

The gene calls are TRBV12-3 or TRBV12-4 and TRBJ1-1; the D is unclear. The CDR3 consists of 13 residues. V lost 4 bases and J 5 bases, leaving 11 bases between the germline ends. CDR3 nucleotides: TGTGCCAGCAGTTCAGGTAGGAGGACTGAAGCTTTCTTT. Its translation is CASSSGRRTEAFF.

The rearrangement uses TRBV5-6 and TRBJ2-7; no reliable D call. CDR1 SGHDT and CDR2 YYEEEE come from the germline V gene. The CDR3 covers 13 residues. V was trimmed by 4 bases and J by 5 bases, leaving 13 bases between them. The CDR3 DNA reads TGTGCCAGCAGCCACTTAAACTGGAACGAGCAGTACTTC. Protein sequence: CASSHLNWNEQYF.

This clonotype has at least ten counts. This rearrangement joins TRBV6-2 or TRBV6-3 to TRBJ2-5; D gene ambiguous. The germline gives CDR1 MNHEY, CDR2 SVGEGT. The CDR3 has 13 residues. The germline V and J ends were trimmed by 5 bases and 5 bases, with 12 bases remaining between them. The CDR3: CASSPREAETQYF. The DNA of the CDR3 is TGTGCCAGCAGTCCAAGAGAGGCGGAGACCCAGTACTTC.

This clonotype was detected ten times or more. This chain joins TRBV5-1 and TRBJ1-1; D gene ambiguous. In germline, CDR1 is SGHRS, CDR2 YFSETQ. Trimming stripped 0 bases from V and 1 base from J, with 7 bases between. The CDR3 has 14 residues. CDR3 amino acids: CASSLGTGNTEAFF. DNA of the CDR3: TGCGCCAGCAGCTTGGGGACGGGGAACACTGAAGCTTTCTTT.

This clonotype was observed a handful of times. The rearrangement links TRBV28 to TRBJ2-5, with 8 bases identical to TRBD2. Germline CDR1 reads MDHEN; CDR2 reads SYDVKM. The CDR3 consists of 14 residues. The trim removed 6 bases at V and 4 bases at J, leaving 7 bases unmatched. CDR3 in DNA: TGTGCCAGCAGCTTAACCGGGGGGGTAGAGACCCAGTACTTC. Protein product: CASSLTGGVETQYF.

This chain joins TRBV6-1 and TRBJ2-5; D is unclear. Germline lookup yields CDR1 MNHNS and CDR2 SASEGT. V lost 7 bases, J lost 5 bases, and 11 bases lay in between. The CDR3 runs 12 residues. This CDR3 is CASTATWETQYF. The CDR3 DNA is TGTGCCAGCACCGCAACTTGGGAGACCCAGTACTTC.

In its sample, this clonotype was seen a few times. The chain employs TRBV7-8 and TRBJ1-3; TRBD1 matches at 9 bases. This CDR3 is 16 amino acids long. V was clipped by 5 bases and J by 0 bases; unmatched bases: 5. Germline CDR1 and CDR2: SGHVS and FQNEAQ. The CDR3 DNA is TGTGCCAGCAGCGTACAGACAGGGGGCTCTGGAAACACCATATATTTT. It specifies CASSVQTGGSGNTIYF. The variable domain in full, completed from reference TRBV7-8 and TRBJ1-3, reads GAGVSQSPRYKVAKRGQDVALRCDPISGHVSLFWYQQALGQGPEFLTYFQNEAQLDKSGLPSDRFFAERPEGSVSTLKIQRTQQEDSAVYLCASSVQTGGSGNTIYFGEGSWLTVV.

Ten or more counts support this clonotype. This chain joins TRBV12-3 or TRBV12-4 and TRBJ1-2; D remains ambiguous. V was cut by 5 bases and J by 3 bases, with 13 bases left in between. The CDR3 has 14 residues. The CDR3, as DNA: TGTGCCAGCAGTCCCCGCATCGACCACTATGGCTACACCTTC. It is translated as CASSPRIDHYGYTF.

This chain joins TRBV28 and TRBJ1-2; no clear D. In germline, CDR1 is MDHEN, CDR2 SYDVKM. The V end was cut by 2 bases, the J end by 7 bases, with 8 bases between. CDR3 length: 12 residues. The CDR3 loop reads CASSLVEGGYTF. Written as DNA, the CDR3 is TGTGCCAGCAGTTTAGTTGAGGGTGGCTACACCTTC.

This clonotype was detected ten times or more. This chain connects TRBV15 to TRBJ2-5; D gene unclear. V was trimmed by 1 base and J by 2 bases, leaving 2 bases between them. The length of the CDR3 is 12 residues. CDR1 and CDR2 from the germline V gene are LNHNV and YYDKDF (reference sequence). CDR3: CATSRAQETQYF. The CDR3, as DNA: TGTGCCACCAGCAGAGCTCAAGAGACCCAGTACTTC.

This clonotype was detected many times. V gene TRBV12-3 or TRBV12-4 combines with J gene TRBJ1-2; 7 bases are a match to TRBD1. This CDR3 is 13 amino acids long. V gave up 7 bases and J gave up 8 bases; unmatched junction bases: 10. The CDR3 here is CASTRQGSGGYTF. The CDR3, as DNA: TGTGCCAGCACCCGACAGGGTTCGGGGGGCTACACCTTC.

This clonotype was seen at least ten times. This chain joins TRBV7-8 and TRBJ1-1; D is uncertain. The CDR3 runs 13 residues. Germline CDR1 and CDR2: SGHVS and FQNEAQ. The V and J ends lost 3 bases and 1 base respectively, with 6 bases between them. The CDR3 DNA is TGTGCCAGCAGCTTTCAAGGGAACACTGAAGCTTTCTTT. As protein: CASSFQGNTEAFF.

This clonotype was counted at least ten times. The V and J genes are TRBV7-2 and TRBJ1-2; TRBD1 matches 7 bases. The CDR3 has 15 residues. Germline V gene lookup returns CDR1 SGHTA and CDR2 FQGNSA. V shed 7 bases, J shed 4 bases, and the junction held 12 bases outside the gene matches. Here the CDR3 DNA reads TGTGCCAGCATCACAACGGGACAGCCACTCTATGGCTACACCTTC. This encodes CASITTGQPLYGYTF.

This clonotype has a count of ten or more. This chain connects TRBV12-3 or TRBV12-4 to TRBJ1-2; TRBD1 is a possible D gene (5 bases). The CDR3 covers 13 residues. V was shortened by 6 bases and J by 1 base, with 9 bases between the two germline ends. CDR3 protein: CASSTTDNYGYTF. The CDR3 bases are TGTGCCAGCAGCACGACAGATAACTATGGCTACACCTTC.

The V call is TRBV6-2 or TRBV6-3, the J call TRBJ1-5; D might be TRBD1 (5 bases). Germline CDR1 and CDR2: MNHEY and SVGEGT. The CDR3 sequence is 18 residues long. Trimming stripped 0 bases from V and 6 bases from J, with 21 bases between. In DNA, the CDR3 is TGTGCCAGCAGTTACTCGAACGCCCCGGGACGGCTGGGTCAGCCCCAGCATTTT. Translation gives CASSYSNAPGRLGQPQHF.

The J gene is TRBJ2-2, the V gene TRBV28; 8 nucleotides match TRBD2. The CDR3 is 14 amino acids. CDR1 and CDR2 (germline): MDHEN, SYDVKM. With V trimmed by 5 bases and J by 6 bases, 5 bases remained unmatched. The CDR3 DNA reads TGTGCCAGCAGTCCGGGGACTAGGTCCGGGGAGCTGTTTTTT. Translated: CASSPGTRSGELFF.

This clonotype was counted only a few times. The J gene is TRBJ1-1, the V gene TRBV12-3 or TRBV12-4; unclear D gene. The CDR3 covers 12 residues. Trimming took off 6 bases at V and 4 bases at J, with 9 bases between the two ends. The CDR3 DNA reads as TGTGCCAGCAGCCCCACGGTCACTGAAGCTTTCTTT. This gives the protein CASSPTVTEAFF.

There are a few counts of this clonotype. This chain links TRBV6-2 or TRBV6-3 with TRBJ2-7; D uncertain. Trimming shortened V by 4 bases and J by 2 bases, and 12 bases separated the two germline ends. The CDR3 is 14 residues long. CDR1 is MNHEY and CDR2 is SVGEGT in the germline V gene. DNA of the CDR3: TGTGCCAGCAGTTCATCCGGGCGAACCTACGAGCAGTACTTC. Translated, it gives CASSSSGRTYEQYF.